The 11 T cell receptor beta chains listed next were all sequenced from one sample in a study of T cells after yellow fever vaccination. TCRdb recomputed calls from the 5' RACE reads with MiXCR, one row per CDR3 protein. The sample holds about 85,000 distinct CDR3 sequences, about 14% seen once. This specimen consisted of CD8+ T cells not binding an NS4B(214-222) dextramer, sorted from PBMCs, obtained roughly 20 days after the first yellow fever vaccination. The receptors derive from a man aged 18 to 29 who received the YFV17D yellow fever vaccine.

This clonotype was recorded a few times. V and J are TRBV29-1 and TRBJ2-3; no clear D gene. Trimming stripped 4 bases from V and 7 bases from J, with 12 bases between. This CDR3 is 12 amino acids long. Germline CDR1 is SQVTM and CDR2 is ANQGSEA. This chain's CDR3 is CSVVHDANTQYF. CDR3 sequence (DNA): TGCAGCGTTGTTCACGACGCAAATACGCAGTATTTT.

This clonotype was found a few times. The genes are TRBV7-9 and TRBJ1-6; possible D gene TRBD1, 5 bases. V lost 5 bases and J lost 3, with 11 bases in between. The CDR3 covers 15 residues. Germline V gives CDR1 SEHNR, CDR2 FQNEAQ (reference sequence). The CDR3 is CASSPRDGYNSPLHF. In nucleotides, the CDR3 is TGTGCCAGCAGCCCACGGGACGGCTATAATTCACCCCTCCACTTT.

This clonotype turned up a few times. The chain has TRBV28 and TRBJ2-3; the D gene is possibly TRBD2 (6 bases). The CDR3 sequence is 16 residues long. Germline values: CDR1 MDHEN, CDR2 SYDVKM. The V and J ends lost 3 bases and 0 bases respectively, with 13 bases between them. DNA of the CDR3: TGTGCCAGCAGTTTCGAAGCGGGCCTTAGCACAGATACGCAGTATTTT. Protein product: CASSFEAGLSTDTQYF.

In this sample, this clonotype turned up a few times. The chain has TRBV20-1 and TRBJ2-7; a possible D gene is TRBD1 (6 bases). The germline V gene has CDR1 DFQATT and CDR2 SNEGSKA (reference sequence). The CDR3 is 13 amino acids. The V gene lost 4 bases and the J gene lost 12 bases, with 22 bases spanning the gap. DNA for the CDR3: TGCAGTGCTAAAAAACCGGACAGACCCTTCCTGTACTTC. This sequence encodes CSAKKPDRPFLYF.

This clonotype appeared a few times. This chain uses TRBV9 with TRBJ2-1, with a tentative D call TRBD1 (5 bases). Trimming stripped 6 bases from V and 6 bases from J, with 13 bases between. The CDR3 totals 13 residues. Germline V lookup: CDR1 SGDLS, CDR2 YYNGEE. The CDR3 nucleotides are TGTGCCAGCACCATGGGGCCCTCCAATGAGCAGTTCTTC. Protein product: CASTMGPSNEQFF.

Concerning this clonotype itself: The conserved phenylalanine or tryptophan is not found at the CDR3 terminus, so this likely reflects a read error. This chain joins TRBV6-5 and TRBJ2-1, with D perhaps assigned TRBD1 or TRBD2 (5 bases each). The V end lost 3 bases, the J end lost 5 bases, and 14 bases lay between the germline ends. This CDR3 is built from 15 residues. From germline, CDR1 is MNHEY and CDR2 SVGAGI. CDR3 sequence reads: CASSYPGWEHNEQFL. In nucleotides, the CDR3 is TGTGCCAGCAGTTATCCAGGGTGGGAGCACAATGAGCAGTTCCTC.

This clonotype was recorded many times. The chain uses TRBV29-1 and TRBJ2-1; TRBD1 matches 12 bases. V trimming: 5 bases; J trimming: 8 bases; junction bases outside the gene matches: 10. The CDR3 extends over 15 amino acids. From germline, CDR1 is SQVTM and CDR2 ANQGSEA. CDR3 amino acids: CSVRAGTGGLDEQFF. The CDR3 nucleotides are TGCAGCGTTCGTGCCGGGACAGGGGGCCTGGATGAGCAGTTCTTC.

V is TRBV6-1 and J is TRBJ2-3, with TRBD2 matching 8 bases. V shed 5 bases and J 0 bases; nucleotides not matched to a gene: 4. The germline gives CDR1 MNHNS, CDR2 SASEGT. This CDR3 spans 15 amino acids. CDR3 protein: CASSQIAGSTDTQYF. The CDR3 nucleotides are TGTGCCAGCAGTCAGATAGCGGGGAGCACAGATACGCAGTATTTT.

The chain joins TRBV29-1 to TRBJ2-7; unclear D gene. CDR3 length: 13 amino acids. Germline V lookup: CDR1 SQVTM, CDR2 ANQGSEA. V lost 3 bases, J lost 3 bases, and 12 bases lay in between. The CDR3 DNA reads TGCAGCGTTGATCGCTCTTGGGTCTACGAGCAGTACGTC. This sequence encodes CSVDRSWVYEQYV.

The chain links TRBV24-1 to TRBJ2-7, with D perhaps being TRBD1 or TRBD2 (5 bases each). CDR1 and CDR2 (germline): KGHDR, SFDVKD. CDR3 length: 16 residues. The germline V and J ends were trimmed by 1 base and 3 bases, with 15 bases remaining between them. CDR3 residues: CATSDFQQEVHYEQYV. The CDR3 bases are TGTGCCACCAGTGATTTTCAACAGGAGGTTCACTACGAGCAGTACGTC.

The chain links TRBV29-1 to TRBJ2-3; 7 bases align to TRBD2. This CDR3 is built from 15 residues. CDR1 and CDR2 (germline): SQVTM, ANQGSEA. Losses at the gene ends were 5 bases for V and 8 bases for J; bases not matched to a gene: 16. The CDR3 loop is CSVSPTSAGLGTQYF. The CDR3 coding sequence is TGCAGCGTTTCCCCCACTAGCGCAGGGCTGGGTACGCAGTATTTT.